The 13 T cell receptor beta chains below all came from one sample that was sequenced in a study of blood T cells in healthy people across ages. Primers used in a second PCR of roughly 7 to 12 cycles were a sample-barcoded 5' primer and a J-beta primer mix. TCRdb recomputed calls from the 5' RACE reads with MiXCR, one row per CDR3 protein. The repertoire includes more than 900,000 distinct CDR3 sequences, roughly 24% of them detected once, and less than 0.85% sits in the top ten. These same records also appear under a second study, on T cells of mothers and their children.

The specimen was blood. The receptors were gathered from a girl aged 2 to 9 in good health.

The genes are TRBV5-5 and TRBJ2-1; perhaps D is TRBD1 or TRBD2 (5 bases each). The germline V gene has CDR1 SGHKS and CDR2 YYEKEE (reference sequence). With 4 bases removed from V and 5 bases from J, the gap between germline ends came to 16 bases. The CDR3 is 15 amino acids. The CDR3 nucleotides are TGTGCCAGCAGCCTGGTCAAGGGGAGAGACAATGAGCAGTTCTTC. It translates to CASSLVKGRDNEQFF.

J is TRBJ2-5 and V is TRBV20-1; maybe TRBD1 (6 bases). V lost 6 bases and J 1 base, leaving 12 bases between the germline ends. Germline V gives CDR1 DFQATT, CDR2 SNEGSKA (reference sequence). The length of the CDR3 is 13 residues. The CDR3 bases are TGCAGTGCACGCCGGACAGCCCAAGAGACCCAGTACTTC. It is translated as CSARRTAQETQYF.

This clonotype was seen more than once but under ten times. This chain joins TRBV18 and TRBJ2-7, with D maybe TRBD2 (7 bases). The germline V gene encodes CDR1 KGHSH and CDR2 LQKENI. The CDR3 extends over 15 amino acids. With 0 bases removed from V and 2 bases from J, the gap between germline ends came to 11 bases. The CDR3 DNA follows: TGTGCCAGCTCACCACCGGTGGGGGGGCCCTACGAGCAGTACTTC. It is translated as CASSPPVGGPYEQYF.

V and J are TRBV7-2 and TRBJ2-3; D unresolved. The CDR3 loop spans 16 amino acids. Trimming removed 1 base from V and 0 bases from J, with 11 bases in between. In germline, CDR1 is SGHTA, CDR2 FQGNSA. CDR3 DNA sequence: TGTGCCAGCAGCTTAGTACCGGGCTCTAGCACAGATACGCAGTATTTT. It yields the protein CASSLVPGSSTDTQYF.

This clonotype appeared a few times. This chain links TRBV27 with TRBJ2-1, with D possibly being TRBD2 (5 bases). Germline V CDR1 and CDR2: MNHEY, SMNVEV (reference sequence). The V end was cut by 3 bases, the J end by 0 bases, with 12 bases between. The CDR3 sequence is 16 residues long. The DNA for the CDR3 is TGTGCCAGCAGTTTTTCGGCGGGTCACTCCTACAATGAGCAGTTCTTC. This translates into CASSFSAGHSYNEQFF.

This clonotype was counted only a few times. J is TRBJ1-2 and V is TRBV18; weak D call: TRBD1 (5 bases). Germline CDR1 KGHSH, CDR2 LQKENI. Trimming removed 3 bases from V and 5 bases from J, with 16 bases in between. The CDR3 is 15 amino acids. In DNA form, the CDR3 reads TGTGCCAGCTCACCGGGCGGCCAGGGAGTTTATGGCTACACCTTC. Its translation: CASSPGGQGVYGYTF.

This clonotype showed up just a few times. J is TRBJ2-1 and V is TRBV3-1; no definite D call. The CDR3 runs to 13 residues. Deletions cut 0 bases from V and 6 bases from J, with 6 bases between. Germline-derived CDR1 and CDR2 are LGHDT and YNNKEL (reference sequence). The CDR3 is CASSQETSNEQFF. In DNA form, the CDR3 reads TGTGCCAGCAGCCAAGAAACAAGCAATGAGCAGTTCTTC.

The rearrangement links TRBV4-3 to TRBJ2-5; TRBD2 matches 13 bases. The junction had 6 bases not matched to a gene; V was cut back by 4 bases and J by 4 bases. Germline CDR1 is LGHNA and CDR2 is YSLEER. The CDR3 is made up of 16 amino acids. The CDR3 is CASSLTSGGLGETQYF. The DNA for the CDR3 is TGCGCCAGCAGCCTGACTAGCGGGGGGCTCGGAGAGACCCAGTACTTC.

V and J are TRBV20-1 and TRBJ2-5; TRBD2 agrees at 7 bases. In germline, CDR1 is DFQATT, CDR2 SNEGSKA (reference sequence). The CDR3 runs 14 residues. The ends lost 5 bases at V and 5 bases at J; junction bases unmatched: 11. Written as DNA, the CDR3 is TGCAGTGCTCCCGAACACGTGCGGGGGGAGACCCAGTACTTC. Its translation is CSAPEHVRGETQYF.

The chain employs TRBV5-1 and TRBJ1-1; a weak D match, TRBD1 (6 bases). CDR3 length equals 15 residues. Germline V gives CDR1 SGHRS, CDR2 YFSETQ. Trimming shortened V by 2 bases and J by 0 bases, and 11 bases separated the two germline ends. The CDR3: CASSLRGAMNTEAFF. Here the CDR3 DNA reads TGCGCCAGCAGCTTACGGGGGGCGATGAACACTGAAGCTTTCTTT.

The chain has TRBV20-1 and TRBJ2-7; perhaps TRBD2 as D (5 bases). Germline lookup yields CDR1 DFQATT and CDR2 SNEGSKA (reference sequence). V was clipped by 8 bases and J by 6 bases, with 20 bases between them. The CDR3 runs 13 residues. The CDR3 coding sequence is TGCAGTTCTCTTGATCGGGGAGTCGGCGAGCAGTACTTC. It codes for CSSLDRGVGEQYF.

This clonotype was seen only a few times. This chain connects TRBV7-2 to TRBJ1-6, with TRBD1 matching over 10 bases. V lost 1 base to trimming and J lost 8 bases; unmatched junction nucleotides: 5. The CDR3 covers 16 residues. The germline V gene has CDR1 SGHTA and CDR2 FQGNSA. CDR3 in amino acids: CASSLGQGARDSPLHF. CDR3 coding DNA: TGTGCCAGCAGCTTAGGACAGGGGGCTCGGGATTCACCCCTCCACTTT.

This chain connects TRBV7-9 to TRBJ1-4, with D tentatively TRBD1 (6 bases). This CDR3 region has 15 residues. Germline CDR1 reads SEHNR; CDR2 reads FQNEAQ (reference sequence). The V gene lost 1 base and the J gene lost 8 bases, with 14 bases spanning the gap. DNA for the CDR3: TGTGCCAGCAGCTTAGTGAACGGGGGCGGAGAAAAACTGTTTTTT. Encoded protein: CASSLVNGGGEKLFF.